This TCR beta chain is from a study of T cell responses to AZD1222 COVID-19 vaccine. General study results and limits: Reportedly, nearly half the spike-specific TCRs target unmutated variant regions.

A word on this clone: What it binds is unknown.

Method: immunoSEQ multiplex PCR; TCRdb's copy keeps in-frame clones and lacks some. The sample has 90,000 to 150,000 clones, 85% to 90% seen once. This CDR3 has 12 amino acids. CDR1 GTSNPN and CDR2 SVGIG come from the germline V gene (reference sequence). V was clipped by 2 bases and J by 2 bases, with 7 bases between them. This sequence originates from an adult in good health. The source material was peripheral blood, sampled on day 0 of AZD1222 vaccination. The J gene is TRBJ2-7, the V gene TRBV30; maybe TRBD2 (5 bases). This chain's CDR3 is CAWSSGTYEQYF. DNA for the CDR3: TGTGCCTGGAGTAGCGGCACCTACGAGCAGTACTTC.